These 8 T cell receptor beta chains share one sample of origin, sequenced in a study of PD-1 blockade in mismatch repair-deficient tumors. The assay was immunoSEQ multiplex PCR, and TCRdb's table has in-frame clones only and misses some. The sample records 70,000 to 90,000 clones, around 80% being singletons. Sequencing was performed on peripheral blood, taken 44 weeks after starting pembrolizumab. The receptor set was obtained from an adult with mismatch repair-deficient cancer.

The V call is TRBV7-9, the J call TRBJ2-2; D gene unclear. The germline V gene has CDR1 SEHNR and CDR2 FQNEAQ (reference sequence). The CDR3 runs 13 residues. V dropped 5 bases and J dropped 2 bases, with 6 bases sitting between them. As DNA, the CDR3 is TGTGCCAGCAGCCCGGTTAACACCGGGGAGCTGTTTTTT. This translates into CASSPVNTGELFF.

The chain couples TRBV6-1 to TRBJ1-5, with unresolved D. This CDR3 is built from 14 residues. V was cut by 4 bases and J by 0 bases, with 7 bases left in between. CDR1 MNHNS and CDR2 SASEGT come from the germline V gene. CDR3 in amino acids: CASSAGSSNQPQHF. In DNA form, the CDR3 reads TGTGCCAGCAGTGCTGGCAGTAGCAATCAGCCCCAGCATTTT.

This chain joins TRBV5-1 and TRBJ2-1; 8 positions match TRBD2. Looked up from germline, CDR1 is SGHRS and CDR2 is YFSETQ. The CDR3 spans 13 residues. V was clipped by 5 bases and J by 7 bases; unmatched bases: 5. CDR3 loop: CASSGAGENEQFF. CDR3 coding DNA: TGCGCCAGCAGTGGAGCGGGGGAGAATGAGCAGTTCTTC.

V usage is TRBV6-1 and J usage is TRBJ2-7; TRBD2 agrees at 13 bases. V was clipped by 6 bases and J by 2 bases; unmatched bases: 1. The CDR3 has 14 residues. Germline-derived CDR1 and CDR2 are MNHNS and SASEGT. In DNA, the CDR3 is TGTGCCAGCAGACTAGCGGGAGGGCCCTACGAGCAGTACTTC. As protein: CASRLAGGPYEQYF.

V gene TRBV11-2 combines with J gene TRBJ1-4, with a weak D call TRBD1 (5 bases). The CDR3 loop spans 15 amino acids. V was cut by 5 bases and J by 3 bases, with 13 bases left in between. Germline V lookup: CDR1 SGHAT, CDR2 FQNNGV. Written as DNA, the CDR3 is TGTGCCAGCAGCCTTCGTCAGGGCTCTAATGAAAAACTGTTTTTT. It codes for CASSLRQGSNEKLFF.

The V gene is TRBV7-2, the J gene TRBJ2-7, with 9 bases fitting TRBD2. The junction had 8 bases not matched to a gene; V was cut back by 2 bases and J by 6 bases. Germline V CDR1 and CDR2: SGHTA, FQGNSA. There are 15 residues in the CDR3. The CDR3 protein is CASSLTIAGVSEQYF. CDR3 nucleotide sequence: TGTGCCAGCAGCTTAACAATAGCGGGAGTGTCCGAGCAGTACTTC.

This clone was counted between two and nine times. The chain links TRBV19 to TRBJ1-1; D not resolved. The CDR3 contains 15 residues. V dropped 1 base and J dropped 0 bases, with 9 bases sitting between them. The germline CDR1 and CDR2 sequences are LNHDA and SQIVND (reference sequence). CDR3 residues: CASSIGPGLNTEAFF. DNA for the CDR3: TGTGCCAGTAGTATAGGTCCGGGCCTGAACACTGAAGCTTTCTTT. The whole variable domain, remainder taken from reference TRBV19 and TRBJ1-1, is DGGITQSPKYLFRKEGQNVTLSCEQNLNHDAMYWYRQDPGQGLRLIYYSQIVNDFQKGDIAEGYSVSREKKESFPLTVTSAQKNPTAFYLCASSIGPGLNTEAFFGQGTRLTVV.

In nucleotides, the CDR3 is TGTGCCAGTACCCTGGGTGACGGGCTGGCCTACGAGCAGTACTTC. Translation: CASTLGDGLAYEQYF. V usage is TRBV19 and J usage is TRBJ2-7; D uncertain. The V gene lost 7 bases and the J gene lost 2 bases, with 18 bases spanning the gap. The CDR3 has 15 amino acids. In germline, CDR1 is LNHDA, CDR2 SQIVND (reference sequence).